This entry is about one T cell receptor (beta chain). A junction boundary mismatches the germline segment, possibly from a read error. At the DNA level, this CDR3 is encoded by other sequences in the same sample as well. These data belong to a study of blood T cell repertoires in COVID-19. Study as a whole: Italy, Spain and the United States were the sources of the convalescent and acute COVID-19 samples.

CDR1 and CDR2 (germline): MDHEN, SYDVKM. The CDR3 totals 14 residues. Libraries were prepared by immunoSEQ multiplex PCR; TCRdb keeps only in-frame clonotypes and omits some of them. The sample holds approximately 210,000 clones, around nine tenths seen once. This TCR was sampled from a woman in her 50s with acute COVID-19. The chain carries TRBV28 and TRBJ2-7, with TRBD2 matching over 7 bases. The specimen was PBMCs or T cells enriched from blood (not recorded which). CDR3 sequence: CASSTTSWDYEQYF. CDR3 sequence (DNA): TGTGCCAGCAGTACTACTAGCTGGGACTACGAGCAGTACTTT.